The 25 T cell receptor beta chains below come from one sample, sequenced in a study of T cell repertoires in cytomegalovirus infection. Using its own MiXCR run on the reads, TCRdb lists one record per CDR3 protein. The sample includes roughly 600,000 distinct CDR3 sequences, around 24% of them seen just once. The sequencing input was CD8+ T cells from PBMCs. The source is a human donor in good health (CMV status not recorded). Some clones in this sample may be carry-over from other donors' samples.

This clonotype has just a few counts. The chain combines TRBV4-3 with TRBJ2-5; tentative D call: TRBD1 (6 bases). CDR3 size: 16 residues. Germline loops: CDR1 LGHNA, CDR2 YSLEER. V was pared by 0 bases and J by 0 bases, with 11 bases between. The CDR3 spells CASSQDRTAYQETQYF. CDR3 sequence (DNA): TGCGCCAGCAGCCAAGATAGGACAGCGTACCAAGAGACCCAGTACTTC.

This clonotype has only a few counts. The CDR3 DNA follows: TGCAGTGCTAGAAACCTACAGGGGTCGAACACTGAAGCTTTCTTT. Its protein is CSARNLQGSNTEAFF. The J gene is TRBJ1-1, the V gene TRBV20-1; 7 bases map to TRBD1. The CDR3 consists of 15 residues. Trimming took 2 bases from V and 1 from J; bases not matched to a gene: 7. Germline values: CDR1 DFQATT, CDR2 SNEGSKA (reference sequence).

The chain carries TRBV20-1 and TRBJ1-5, with D perhaps matching TRBD1 (5 bases). Looked up from germline, CDR1 is DFQATT and CDR2 is SNEGSKA (reference sequence). Trimming shortened V by 5 bases and J by 1 base, and 15 bases separated the two germline ends. This CDR3 is built from 15 residues. This chain's CDR3 is CSAAVSRTSNQPQHF. CDR3 bases: TGCAGTGCTGCCGTTTCGCGGACAAGCAATCAGCCCCAGCATTTT.

This clonotype was seen ten or more times. The chain employs TRBV7-6 and TRBJ1-1, with TRBD1 matching 8 bases. The CDR3 consists of 13 residues. Germline loops: CDR1 SGHVS, CDR2 FNYEAQ. The junction had 2 bases not matched to a gene; V was cut back by 2 bases and J by 6 bases. CDR3 region: CASSLTGGSEAFF. DNA of the CDR3: TGTGCCAGCAGCTTAACAGGGGGGTCTGAAGCTTTCTTT.

CDR3 in DNA: TGTGCCAGCAGTTATTCCGGGACAGGGCTGAGGGCCAACGTCCTGACTTTC. It yields the protein CASSYSGTGLRANVLTF. The chain recombines TRBV6-5 with TRBJ2-6; 9 bases are a match to TRBD1. CDR1 is MNHEY and CDR2 is SVGAGI in the germline V gene. The CDR3 runs to 17 residues. J gave up 5 bases and V 3 bases, and 8 bases lay outside the gene matches.

This clonotype was recorded many times. The rearrangement joins TRBV7-2 to TRBJ2-3; D is ambiguous. Trimming cost V 6 bases and J 4 bases, with 8 bases left between them. Germline V CDR1 and CDR2: SGHTA, FQGNSA. The CDR3 extends over 12 amino acids. The CDR3 DNA is TGTGCCAGCAGTTATGGAGCAGATACGCAGTATTTT. Protein product: CASSYGADTQYF.

The chain combines TRBV19 with TRBJ2-1, with D possibly being TRBD1 (6 bases). This CDR3 spans 17 amino acids. Germline assignment: CDR1 LNHDA and CDR2 SQIVND (reference sequence). V lost 0 bases and J 7 bases, leaving 19 bases between the germline ends. As DNA, the CDR3 is TGTGCCAGTAGTATAGACTACGTTGGCAGGGGCTGGAATGAGCAGTTCTTC. Amino acid sequence: CASSIDYVGRGWNEQFF.

In this sample, this clonotype turned up many times. The chain joins TRBV20-1 to TRBJ1-5; 8 nucleotides match TRBD1. CDR1 and CDR2 (germline): DFQATT, SNEGSKA (reference sequence). The CDR3 spans 16 residues. The J segment lost 0 bases and the V segment lost 4 bases, leaving 8 bases of the junction unmatched. CDR3 sequence (DNA): TGCAGTGCTATCGAGACAGGGGACTATAGCAATCAGCCCCAGCATTTT. Protein sequence: CSAIETGDYSNQPQHF.

This clonotype was observed many times. The gene calls are TRBV7-9 and TRBJ1-2, with D perhaps TRBD1 (6 bases). This CDR3 is built from 15 residues. Trimming shortened V by 1 base and J by 3 bases, and 12 bases separated the two germline ends. Per the germline V gene, CDR1 is SEHNR and CDR2 is FQNEAQ (reference sequence). The CDR3, as DNA: TGTGCCAGCAGCTTAGATCCAGGGGCCTACTATGGCTACACCTTC. This codes for CASSLDPGAYYGYTF.

A few counts support this clonotype. The chain uses TRBV5-1 and TRBJ1-6, with no clear D. Trimming cost V 0 bases and J 5 bases, with 15 bases left between them. CDR3 size: 17 residues. The germline V gene encodes CDR1 SGHRS and CDR2 YFSETQ. The CDR3 nucleotides read TGCGCCAGCAGCTTGGCCGGAAGGCACTACGATAATTCACCCCTCCACTTT. This encodes CASSLAGRHYDNSPLHF.

In the case of this clonotype: At one end the junction does not follow the germline gene, possibly because of a read error. In nucleotides, the CDR3 is TGTGCCAGCAGTTTACACGGACACCCTGGGCTCTTC. Its translation: CASSLHGHPGLF. The chain joins TRBV12-3 or TRBV12-4 to TRBJ2-1; weak D call: TRBD1 (5 bases). The CDR3 is made up of 12 amino acids.

For the CDR3, the DNA is TGTGCCAGCAGCTTAATTCGCCGGGACGGACAAGAGACCCAGTACTTC. It codes for CASSLIRRDGQETQYF. The chain joins TRBV7-6 to TRBJ2-5; D might be TRBD1 or TRBD2, each matching 5 bases. Germline loops: CDR1 SGHVS, CDR2 FNYEAQ. The CDR3 covers 16 residues. V lost 2 bases, J lost 2 bases, and 15 bases lay in between.

A remark on this clonotype: This may be a read error: a much more frequent sequence differs by one nucleotide. The chain couples TRBV7-2 to TRBJ2-5; TRBD1 matches 9 bases. The germline gives CDR1 SGHTA, CDR2 FQGNSA. V shed 5 bases and J 4 bases; nucleotides not matched to a gene: 8. The CDR3 has 15 amino acids. CDR3 bases: TGTGCCAGCAGCACAGGACAGGGGCGGTTAGAGACCCAGTACTTC. Its translation is CASSTGQGRLETQYF.

In its sample, this clonotype was seen a few times. This chain uses TRBV12-5 with TRBJ2-1, with D hard to call. This CDR3 has 14 amino acids. The V and J ends lost 5 bases and 8 bases respectively, with 16 bases between them. Germline-derived CDR1 and CDR2 are LGHNT and FRNRAP. The CDR3 here is CASGPRIERDEQFF. CDR3 nucleotides: TGTGCTAGTGGTCCGCGGATAGAACGCGATGAGCAGTTCTTC.

This clonotype was seen a handful of times. CDR3 coding DNA: TGTGCCAGCAGTAACCAATTCAGGGGCCAGAGGCCCTACGAGCAGTACTTC. Amino acid sequence: CASSNQFRGQRPYEQYF. This chain connects TRBV6-2 or TRBV6-3 to TRBJ2-7, with D possibly TRBD1 on 6 matching bases. Per germline, CDR1 MNHEY and CDR2 SVGEGT. The V end lost 5 bases, the J end lost 2 bases, and 22 bases lay between the germline ends. This CDR3 spans 17 amino acids.

This clonotype was picked up many times. DNA of the CDR3: TGTGCCATCGAGGACCGGGACACCGGGGAGCTGTTTTTT. It specifies CAIEDRDTGELFF. V is TRBV7-6 and J is TRBJ2-2, with no clear D. Trimming cost V 10 bases and J 3 bases, with 12 bases left between them. The CDR3 covers 13 residues. Germline lookup yields CDR1 SGHVS and CDR2 FNYEAQ.

The V gene is TRBV6-5, the J gene TRBJ2-5; 8 nucleotides align to TRBD1. Losses at the gene ends were 2 bases for V and 6 bases for J; bases not matched to a gene: 8. This CDR3 region has 15 residues. Per germline, CDR1 MNHEY and CDR2 SVGAGI. The CDR3 here is CASSYTPGQAKTQYF. The DNA for the CDR3 is TGTGCCAGCAGTTACACACCGGGACAGGCCAAGACCCAGTACTTC.

CDR3 in amino acids: CSAPGRDTANTGELFF. The CDR3 nucleotides read TGCAGTGCCCCAGGCAGGGACACCGCGAACACCGGGGAGCTGTTTTTT. V usage is TRBV20-1 and J usage is TRBJ2-2; maybe TRBD1 (6 bases). Germline loops: CDR1 DFQATT, CDR2 SNEGSKA (reference sequence). The CDR3 loop spans 16 amino acids. V was trimmed by 6 bases and J by 0 bases, leaving 17 bases between them.

The chain is built from TRBV7-9 and TRBJ1-1; D not resolved. The V end was cut by 3 bases, the J end by 2 bases, with 7 bases between. The CDR3 is 13 residues long. The V gene's germline CDR1 is SEHNR and CDR2 FQNEAQ (reference sequence). The CDR3, as DNA: TGTGCCAGCAGCTTTGGAATAAACACTGAAGCTTTCTTT. It translates to CASSFGINTEAFF.

The chain links TRBV6-2 or TRBV6-3 to TRBJ2-4; D possibly corresponds to TRBD1 (5 bases). The germline V gene encodes CDR1 MNHEY and CDR2 SVGEGT. The CDR3 length is 15 residues. The V gene lost 6 bases and the J gene lost 0 bases, with 12 bases spanning the gap. The CDR3 loop is CASSLDNLAKNIQYF. In DNA form, the CDR3 reads TGTGCCAGCAGCCTGGACAACTTAGCCAAAAACATTCAGTACTTC.

This clonotype was observed at least ten times. The chain couples TRBV14 to TRBJ1-5; D remains ambiguous. CDR1 is SGHDN and CDR2 is FVKESK in the germline V gene. Deletions cut 3 bases from V and 3 bases from J, with 3 bases between. The CDR3 runs 12 residues. CDR3: CASSQDNQPQHF. CDR3 DNA sequence: TGTGCCAGCAGCCAGGACAATCAGCCCCAGCATTTT.

The chain is built from TRBV6-5 and TRBJ2-7, with D maybe TRBD1 (6 bases). Between the trimmed V and J ends, which lost 2 bases and 1 base, there was a span of 18 bases. Germline V gene lookup returns CDR1 MNHEY and CDR2 SVGAGI. The CDR3 is 17 amino acids. The CDR3 loop is CASSYISSGAASYEQYF. The DNA of the CDR3 is TGTGCCAGCAGTTACATTTCGTCAGGGGCGGCGTCCTACGAGCAGTACTTC.

The rearrangement uses TRBV6-5 and TRBJ2-4; D remains ambiguous. The CDR3 spans 15 residues. V was pared by 5 bases and J by 0 bases, with 11 bases between. Germline V CDR1 and CDR2: MNHEY, SVGAGI. The CDR3 DNA is TGTGCCAGCAGTCCCATCGGTCTAGCCAAAAACATTCAGTACTTC. It codes for CASSPIGLAKNIQYF.

This clonotype was observed at least ten times. The CDR3 sequence is CASSLTRTSGLSSTDTQYF. The CDR3 nucleotides read TGTGCCAGCAGTTTAACTCGGACTAGCGGGTTATCTAGCACAGATACGCAGTATTTT. The chain links TRBV28 to TRBJ2-3, with 11 bases identical to TRBD2. Germline loops: CDR1 MDHEN, CDR2 SYDVKM. The CDR3 loop spans 19 amino acids. The V gene end was trimmed by 2 bases and the J gene end by 0 bases; junction bases not matched to a gene: 10.

This clonotype was counted only a few times. The chain carries TRBV7-9 and TRBJ2-3, with 10 bases identical to TRBD2. Germline-derived CDR1 and CDR2 are SEHNR and FQNEAQ (reference sequence). The CDR3 is 18 residues long. V was pared by 5 bases and J by 2 bases, with 13 bases of the junction left unmatched. The CDR3 sequence is CASSGGKASGGPTDTQYF. The DNA for the CDR3 is TGTGCCAGCAGCGGGGGGAAGGCTAGCGGGGGACCCACAGATACGCAGTATTTT.